The present entry profiles one T cell receptor beta chain with its context. The antigen is unknown. cDNA for each sample came from eight separate reactions. Following a re-call of the 5' RACE reads, TCRdb has one entry per CDR3 protein and lacks DNA. The record lists some 160,000 distinct CDR3 sequences, of which the ten most abundant hold about 8%. This record belongs to a study of monozygotic twins with inflammatory bowel disease. CDR3 length: 16 residues. Germline V gives CDR1 SGHDT, CDR2 YYEEEE. Total RNA from whole blood was isolated with no T cell sorting. Notes on the study in general: Fewer shared clonotypes with others were found in IBD patients than in healthy twins, especially with disease activity. Extra variability in the repertoires of patients may have come from differing immunosuppressive treatments.

This clonotype was sampled from a human donor with ulcerative colitis or Crohn's disease, or a healthy co-twin of an affected twin (not recorded which). Input material: blood. The chain uses TRBV5-6 and TRBJ2-2; TCRdb picks TRBD1, but there is no DNA to check that call. The CDR3 sequence is CASSLRRGVNTGELFF.